This T cell receptor beta chain appears in the sequencing data of a study of beta chain features in type 1 diabetes. Study-level findings and limits: Although PCR might favor shorter templates, it would do so equally in patients and controls.

Sort purity for all populations was recorded as exceeding 98%. V was clipped by 4 bases and J by 2 bases, with 14 bases between them. Germline assignment: CDR1 LGHNA and CDR2 YSLEER. The CDR3 extends over 16 amino acids. Expressed TCRB transcripts were sequenced after all isolated RNA was converted to cDNA. Measured with immunoSEQ multiplex PCR; TCRdb has only the in-frame clones, and not every one. The sample has around 150,000 clones, about 7.3% seen once. In regard to this clone: The antigen remains unidentified.

This TCR was recovered from a man younger than 35 in good health. Sequenced: central memory CD4+ T cells from blood. This chain connects TRBV4-3 to TRBJ1-4, with D possibly being TRBD1 (6 bases). For the CDR3, the DNA is TGCGCCAGCAGCCTCTTCGGACAGACGACTAATGAAAAACTGTTTTTT. Translating it yields CASSLFGQTTNEKLFF.